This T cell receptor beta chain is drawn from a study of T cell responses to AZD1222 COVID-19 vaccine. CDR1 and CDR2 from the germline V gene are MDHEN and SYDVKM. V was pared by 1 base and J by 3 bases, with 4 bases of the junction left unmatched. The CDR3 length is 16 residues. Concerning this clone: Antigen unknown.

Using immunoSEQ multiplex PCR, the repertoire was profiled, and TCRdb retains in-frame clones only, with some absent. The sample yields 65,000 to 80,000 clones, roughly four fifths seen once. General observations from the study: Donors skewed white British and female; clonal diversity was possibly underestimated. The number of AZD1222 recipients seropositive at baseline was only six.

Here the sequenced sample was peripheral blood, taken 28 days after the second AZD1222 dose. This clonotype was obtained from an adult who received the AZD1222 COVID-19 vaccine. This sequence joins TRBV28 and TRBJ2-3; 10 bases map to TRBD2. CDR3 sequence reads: CASSLYVAGGTDTQYF. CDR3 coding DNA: TGTGCCAGCAGTTTATACGTAGCGGGAGGAACAGATACGCAGTATTTT.